A single sample gave rise to the 3 T cell receptor beta chains below, sequenced in a study of T cell responses to AZD1222 COVID-19 vaccine. Profiled with immunoSEQ multiplex PCR; TCRdb holds only in-frame clones, not every one. The table shows some 140,000 clones, with 88% occurring only once. Sequenced material: peripheral blood, taken 28 days after the second AZD1222 dose. The receptors were sampled from an adult who received the AZD1222 COVID-19 vaccine.

This clone was observed a single time. This rearrangement joins TRBV4-1 to TRBJ1-6, with TRBD1 matching 7 bases. CDR3 length: 14 amino acids. The trim removed 5 bases at V and 3 bases at J, leaving 1 base unmatched. Germline-derived CDR1 and CDR2 are MGHRA and YSYEKL. For the CDR3, the DNA is TGCGCCAGCAGCGGGACAGTCTATAATTCACCCCTCCACTTT. Translating it yields CASSGTVYNSPLHF.

The sample holds one count of this clone. This chain links TRBV19 with TRBJ2-3; D perhaps matches TRBD1 (6 bases). Per germline, CDR1 LNHDA and CDR2 SQIVND (reference sequence). The CDR3 is made up of 13 amino acids. The germline V and J ends were trimmed by 5 bases and 3 bases, with 9 bases remaining between them. For the CDR3, the DNA is TGTGCCAGTAGTTTAAGGGGGACAGATACGCAGTATTTT. It translates to CASSLRGTDTQYF.

The chain combines TRBV28 with TRBJ2-7, with D perhaps matching TRBD1 (5 bases). The CDR3 is 15 amino acids. Germline-derived CDR1 and CDR2 are MDHEN and SYDVKM. V lost 7 bases and J lost 0, with 16 bases in between. The CDR3 DNA is TGTGCCAGCATGCCGAACTTCGACAGCTCCTACGAGCAGTACTTC. Its protein is CASMPNFDSSYEQYF.